A selection of T cell receptor beta chains follows, all from one sample in a study of patients and donors after allogeneic stem cell transplantation. TCRdb ran MiXCR on the RT-PCR reads and lists one entry per CDR3 protein. The table includes about a million distinct CDR3 sequences, 18% detected once. Sequencing input: blood, either unsorted or a sorted T cell fraction (not recorded which). These receptors were collected from a human donor who was either an allogeneic HSCT recipient or a stem cell or donor lymphocyte infusion donor (not recorded which). It is not recorded whose cells these are; they may come from a transplant donor. Both conserved end residues are part of each CDR3. Each record gives: clone size, V gene, D gene, CDR3 length, J gene, CDR3 DNA, CDR3 protein. D genes are given only for firm matches. A clone size is listed for some rows: how often the clone was seen (once, few, many), or a class if it is expanded.

-,TRBV4-1,TRBD2,15,TRBJ2-2,TGCGCCAGCAGCCACCCGACTAGCTCCACCGGGGAGCTGTTTTTT,CASSHPTSSTGELFF
-,TRBV4-1,-,15,TRBJ2-3,TGCGCCAGCAGCGTCCCCGCTGGGGTCACAGATACGCAGTATTTT,CASSVPAGVTDTQYF
-,TRBV7-2,-,15,TRBJ2-1,TGTGCCAGCAGCTCGACTTCAACTAGCTTCAATGAGCAGTTCTTC,CASSSTSTSFNEQFF
-,TRBV2,-,14,TRBJ1-6,TGTGCCAGCAAAAACAGGTCCGGCAATTCACCCGTCCACTTT,CASKNRSGNSPVHF
-,TRBV7-8,-,16,TRBJ2-1,TGTGCCAGCAGGCAGGGGAAGGAAAGCTCCTACAATGAGCAGTTCTTC,CASRQGKESSYNEQFF
few,TRBV6-5,-,16,TRBJ2-7,TGTGCCAGCAGTTACTCGGGCAGACTCACACAATACGAGCAGTACTTC,CASSYSGRLTQYEQYF
-,TRBV5-6,-,15,TRBJ1-1,TGTGCCAGCAGCTTGGCCGCAGGGTACGACACTGAAGCTTTCTTT,CASSLAAGYDTEAFF
-,TRBV12-5,-,15,TRBJ2-3,TGTGCTAGTGGTTTGTATGGGGGGGCGGCAGATACGCAGTATTTT,CASGLYGGAADTQYF
-,TRBV10-3,TRBD1,14,TRBJ1-2,TGTGCCATCAGTGAGTCTGACAGGGAGTATGGCTACACCTTC,CAISESDREYGYTF
-,TRBV7-6,TRBD2,15,TRBJ2-7,TGTGCCAGCAGCTTAGGCTCCGGGACTAGCGTCGAGCAGTACTTC,CASSLGSGTSVEQYF
once,TRBV20-1,-,14,TRBJ1-1,TGCAGTGCCCTCAGGCAGGGCGGGAACACTGAAGCTTTCTTT,CSALRQGGNTEAFF
few,TRBV20-1,TRBD1,17,TRBJ1-1,TGCAGTGCTAGAATAGTAATTCTTGACAGGGGTGTCACTGAAGCTTTCTTT,CSARIVILDRGVTEAFF
-,TRBV5-5,-,15,TRBJ2-1,TGTGCCAGCAGCTTGGCGGGTCAGGCCTACAATGAGCAGTTCTTC,CASSLAGQAYNEQFF
few,TRBV4-1,-,16,TRBJ2-1,TGCGCCAGCAGCCAAGGCCCGGGAGCCTCCTACAATGAGCAGTTCTTC,CASSQGPGASYNEQFF
few,TRBV18,-,14,TRBJ2-7,TGTGCCAGCTCACCCGGGATAGAGACCTACGAGCAGTACTTC,CASSPGIETYEQYF
few,TRBV29-1,-,11,TRBJ2-7,TGCAGCGTTGAGATGGGATACGAGCAGTACTTC,CSVEMGYEQYF
few,TRBV12-3/TRBV12-4,-,14,TRBJ2-5,TGTGCCAGCACTCAATGGGCCCAAGGAGAGACCCAGTACTTC,CASTQWAQGETQYF
-,TRBV6-5,-,14,TRBJ2-3,TGTGCCAGCAGTTCCGGAGCGGTCACAGATACGCAGTATTTT,CASSSGAVTDTQYF
few,TRBV10-3,-,13,TRBJ1-6,TGTGCCATCAGTGAGCCTCCCCAGGTCGCCCTCCACTTT,CAISEPPQVALHF
-,TRBV12-3/TRBV12-4,-,14,TRBJ2-5,TGTGCCAGCAGTTTTAGCAGGGACCAAGAGACCCAGTACTTC,CASSFSRDQETQYF
-,TRBV7-9,-,14,TRBJ2-7,TGTGCCAGCAGCTTAGAGGGCAAGACCTACGAGCAGTACTTC,CASSLEGKTYEQYF
-,TRBV10-3,-,11,TRBJ1-2,TGTGCCATCACCAACAGGGATGGCTACACCTTC,CAITNRDGYTF
-,TRBV7-2,-,15,TRBJ2-2,TGTGCCAGCAGCTTCAGGCGGGAATTTACCGGGGAGCTGTTTTTT,CASSFRREFTGELFF
many,TRBV12-3/TRBV12-4,-,13,TRBJ1-5,TGTGCCAGCAGTCCGAGTACGGGACAGCCCCAGCATTTT,CASSPSTGQPQHF
-,TRBV9,TRBD2,15,TRBJ2-7,TGTGCCAGCAGCGTAGAGGGCGGGGGGACCTACGAGCAGTACTTC,CASSVEGGGTYEQYF
-,TRBV12-3/TRBV12-4,-,15,TRBJ1-2,TGTGCCAGCAGTTCGGGCGGTAGGCAAGAGTATGGCTACACCTTC,CASSSGGRQEYGYTF
-,TRBV7-8,-,16,TRBJ2-1,TGTGCCAGCAGCGCCCGGCGGTGGGTAGCCTCGGATGAGCAGTTCTTC,CASSARRWVASDEQFF
few,TRBV7-9,-,16,TRBJ1-1,TGTGCCAGCAGCTTATCGACGAGGGGAGACAACACTGAAGCTTTCTTT,CASSLSTRGDNTEAFF
-,TRBV2,-,16,TRBJ2-5,TGTGCCAGCAGTGACCAAAGACCGGGCACAGGGGAGACCCAGTACTTC,CASSDQRPGTGETQYF
-,TRBV7-9,-,15,TRBJ2-1,TGTGCCAGCAGCTTTGGGGGGGCGTCCGACAATGAGCAGTTCTTC,CASSFGGASDNEQFF
-,TRBV5-1,TRBD2,17,TRBJ2-2,TGCGCCAGCAGCTTGGCCTTCGGGAGGGCCAACACCGGGGAGCTGTTTTTT,CASSLAFGRANTGELFF
few,TRBV14,TRBD2,16,TRBJ2-1,TGTGCCAGCAGCCAAGACCCGGGAGGGTCTTACAATGAGCAGTTCTTC,CASSQDPGGSYNEQFF
many,TRBV5-1,-,13,TRBJ1-5,TGCGCCAGCAGCCCGGACACCAATCAGCCCCAGCATTTT,CASSPDTNQPQHF
many,TRBV5-1,-,16,TRBJ2-6,TGCGCCAGCAGCTTGGTTCTAATCTCTGGGGCCAACGTCCTGACTTTC,CASSLVLISGANVLTF
-,TRBV6-5,-,12,TRBJ2-7,TGTGCCAGCAGTTATCTGGCGGGCGAGCAGTACTTC,CASSYLAGEQYF
few,TRBV24-1,TRBD1,16,TRBJ2-7,TGTGCCACCAGTGATACCCCCGGACAGGGGGTTTACGAGCAGTACTTC,CATSDTPGQGVYEQYF
-,TRBV20-1,TRBD2,18,TRBJ2-1,TGCAGTGCTAGAGATCCCTCTAGCGGGGGGGCCTCCTACAATGAGCAGTTCTTC,CSARDPSSGGASYNEQFF
few,TRBV7-2,-,14,TRBJ2-4,TGTGCCAGCAGCTCCAGATACGGTCCCAGCATTCAGTACTTC,CASSSRYGPSIQYF
-,TRBV5-6,-,15,TRBJ2-4,TGTGCCAGCAGCTTGCGGCCCTTAGCCAAAAACATTCAGTACTTC,CASSLRPLAKNIQYF
few,TRBV20-1,-,14,TRBJ2-1,TGCAGTGCGGGGGGACATTGGAACTACAATGAGCAGTTCTTC,CSAGGHWNYNEQFF